These 9 T cell receptor beta chains came from one sample sequenced in a study of blood T cell repertoires in COVID-19. TCRdb's table, derived via immunoSEQ multiplex PCR, lists solely in-frame clones and lacks some. The table includes some 300,000 clones, around four fifths detected once. Sequenced: peripheral blood. Every receptor here comes from a woman aged 50 to 60 with active or convalescent COVID-19.

The sample holds one count of this clone. V usage is TRBV27 and J usage is TRBJ1-6; D remains unclear. The V and J ends lost 2 bases and 12 bases respectively, with 14 bases between them. Germline V gene lookup returns CDR1 MNHEY and CDR2 SMNVEV (reference sequence). This CDR3 spans 14 amino acids. CDR3 loop: CASSLVQSSVPLHF. The CDR3 nucleotides are TGTGCCAGCAGTTTAGTCCAAAGCTCTGTACCCCTCCACTTT.

The V and J genes are TRBV9 and TRBJ1-4; 11 bases are a match to TRBD1. The V gene's germline CDR1 is SGDLS and CDR2 YYNGEE. The ends lost 3 bases at V and 2 bases at J; junction bases unmatched: 6. The CDR3 has 17 residues. CDR3 coding DNA: TGTGCCAGCAGCGGGGGACAGGGGGATCCCACTAATGAAAAACTGTTTTTT. It translates to CASSGGQGDPTNEKLFF.

This clone was detected only once. The chain recombines TRBV2 with TRBJ1-3, with D perhaps TRBD1 (6 bases). CDR3 length: 15 residues. Germline assignment: CDR1 SNHLY and CDR2 FYNNEI. Trimming shortened V by 6 bases and J by 6 bases, and 18 bases separated the two germline ends. The CDR3: CASSNAGTGQNTIYF. In DNA, the CDR3 is TGTGCCAGCAGCAACGCCGGCACAGGGCAAAACACCATATATTTT.

This sequence joins TRBV3-1 (or the pseudogene TRBV3-2) and TRBJ2-5; 7 positions match TRBD1. The germline CDR1 and CDR2 sequences are LGHDT and YNNKEL (reference sequence). The trim removed 4 bases at V and 2 bases at J, leaving 4 bases unmatched. The CDR3 is 14 residues long. For the CDR3, the DNA is TGTGCCAGCAGCCGGGGCAGGGGGCAAGAGACCCAGTACTTC. This codes for CASSRGRGQETQYF.

The chain uses TRBV5-1 and TRBJ2-7; D is unresolved. V was cut by 3 bases and J by 3 bases, with 7 bases left in between. CDR3 length: 12 residues. Germline-derived CDR1 and CDR2 are SGHRS and YFSETQ. The DNA of the CDR3 is TGCGCCAGCAGCTACGAGAGCTACGAGCAGTACTTC. Its protein product is CASSYESYEQYF.

The chain joins TRBV2 to TRBJ1-5; D possibly corresponds to TRBD1 (5 bases). The CDR3 covers 15 residues. Trimming pared 6 bases from V and 6 bases from J, leaving 18 bases between. From germline, CDR1 is SNHLY and CDR2 FYNNEI. The CDR3 spells CASRQRWGGGQPQHF. For the CDR3, the DNA is TGTGCCAGCAGACAAAGGTGGGGGGGTGGTCAGCCCCAGCATTTT.

The V call is TRBV6-5, the J call TRBJ1-1; a possible D gene is TRBD1 (5 bases). Germline lookup yields CDR1 MNHEY and CDR2 SVGAGI. Trimming stripped 3 bases from V and 2 bases from J, with 13 bases between. This CDR3 contains 15 residues. The DNA of the CDR3 is TGTGCCAGCAGTTATTTCACAGGCGGAAACACTGAAGCTTTCTTT. Encoded protein: CASSYFTGGNTEAFF.

This chain connects TRBV18 to TRBJ2-1; TRBD2 matches at 9 bases. The CDR3 runs 14 residues. V lost 2 bases to trimming and J lost 6 bases; unmatched junction nucleotides: 2. CDR1 and CDR2 (germline): KGHSH, LQKENI. DNA of the CDR3: TGTGCCAGCTCACCAGCGACTAGCGGCAATGAGCAGTTCTTC. Translated, it gives CASSPATSGNEQFF.

The gene calls are TRBV18 and TRBJ2-2; 10 nucleotides align to TRBD1. This CDR3 region has 16 residues. In germline, CDR1 is KGHSH, CDR2 LQKENI. The trim removed 4 bases at V and 4 bases at J, leaving 6 bases unmatched. The CDR3 nucleotides read TGTGCCAGCTCACAACGACAGGGGGCCGGCACCGGGGAGCTGTTTTTT. Its protein is CASSQRQGAGTGELFF.